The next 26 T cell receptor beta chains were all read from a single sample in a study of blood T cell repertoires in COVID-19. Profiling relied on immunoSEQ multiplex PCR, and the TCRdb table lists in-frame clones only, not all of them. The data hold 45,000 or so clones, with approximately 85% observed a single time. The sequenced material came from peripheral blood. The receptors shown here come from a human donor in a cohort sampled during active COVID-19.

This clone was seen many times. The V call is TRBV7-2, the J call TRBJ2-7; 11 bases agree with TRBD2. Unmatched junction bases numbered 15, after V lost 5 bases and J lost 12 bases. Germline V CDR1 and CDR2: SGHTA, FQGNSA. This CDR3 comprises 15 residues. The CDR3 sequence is CASSPGGLAGIGLYF. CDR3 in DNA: TGTGCCAGCAGCCCGGGTGGACTAGCGGGTATAGGGTTGTACTTC.

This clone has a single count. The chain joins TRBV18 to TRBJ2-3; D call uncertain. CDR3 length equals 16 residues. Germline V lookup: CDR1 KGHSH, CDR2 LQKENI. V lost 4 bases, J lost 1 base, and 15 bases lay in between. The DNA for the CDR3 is TGTGCCAGCTCACGTTCAGGCGATGGTCGCACAGATACGCAGTATTTT. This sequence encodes CASSRSGDGRTDTQYF.

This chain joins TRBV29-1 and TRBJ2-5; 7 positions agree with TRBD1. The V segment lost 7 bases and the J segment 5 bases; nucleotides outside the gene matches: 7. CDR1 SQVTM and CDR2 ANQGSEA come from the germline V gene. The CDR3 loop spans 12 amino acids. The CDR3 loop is CSARQGRETQYF. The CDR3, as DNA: TGCAGCGCACGACAGGGCCGGGAGACCCAGTACTTC.

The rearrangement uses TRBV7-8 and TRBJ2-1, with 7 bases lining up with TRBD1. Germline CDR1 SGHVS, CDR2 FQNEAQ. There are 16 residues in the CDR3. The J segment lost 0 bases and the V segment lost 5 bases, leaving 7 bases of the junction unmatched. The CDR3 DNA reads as TGTGCCAGCAGCGCTACAGGGGTCAGCTCCTACAATGAGCAGTTCTTC. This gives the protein CASSATGVSSYNEQFF. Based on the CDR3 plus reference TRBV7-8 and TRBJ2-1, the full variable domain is GAGVSQSPRYKVAKRGQDVALRCDPISGHVSLFWYQQALGQGPEFLTYFQNEAQLDKSGLPSDRFFAERPEGSVSTLKIQRTQQEDSAVYLCASSATGVSSYNEQFFGPGTRLTVL.

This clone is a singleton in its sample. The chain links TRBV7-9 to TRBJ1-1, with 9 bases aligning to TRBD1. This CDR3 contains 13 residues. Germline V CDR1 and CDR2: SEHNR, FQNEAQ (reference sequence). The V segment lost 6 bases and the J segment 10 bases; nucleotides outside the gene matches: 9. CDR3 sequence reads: CASRPGQGGGAFF. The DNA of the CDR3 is TGTGCCAGCAGACCGGGACAGGGCGGGGGAGCTTTCTTT.

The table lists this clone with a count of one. The CDR3, as DNA: TGTGCCAGCTCGTCCGAGGCCTGGGGCCGCAATGAGCAGTTCTTC. Translating it yields CASSSEAWGRNEQFF. The rearrangement joins TRBV18 to TRBJ2-1; possibly TRBD1 for D (5 bases). Trimming took off 6 bases at V and 6 bases at J, with 18 bases between the two ends. Germline CDR1 reads KGHSH; CDR2 reads LQKENI. The CDR3 is 15 amino acids. Based on the CDR3 plus reference TRBV18 and TRBJ2-1, the full variable domain is NAGVMQNPRHLVRRRGQEARLRCSPMKGHSHVYWYRQLPEEGLKFMVYLQKENIIDESGMPKERFSAEFPKEGPSILRIQQVVRGDSAAYFCASSSEAWGRNEQFFGPGTRLTVL.

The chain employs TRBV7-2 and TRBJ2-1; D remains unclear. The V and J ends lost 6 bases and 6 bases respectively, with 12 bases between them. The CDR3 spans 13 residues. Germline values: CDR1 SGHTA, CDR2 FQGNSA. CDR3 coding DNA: TGTGCCAGCAGATCACTTCTAGGCAATGAGCAGTTCTTC. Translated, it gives CASRSLLGNEQFF.

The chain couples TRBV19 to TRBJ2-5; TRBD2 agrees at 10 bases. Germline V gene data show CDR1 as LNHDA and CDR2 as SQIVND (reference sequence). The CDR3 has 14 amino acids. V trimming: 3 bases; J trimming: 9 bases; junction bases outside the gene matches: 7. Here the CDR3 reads CASSIGLAGASQYF. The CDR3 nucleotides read TGTGCCAGTAGTATTGGGCTAGCGGGGGCCTCCCAGTACTTC.

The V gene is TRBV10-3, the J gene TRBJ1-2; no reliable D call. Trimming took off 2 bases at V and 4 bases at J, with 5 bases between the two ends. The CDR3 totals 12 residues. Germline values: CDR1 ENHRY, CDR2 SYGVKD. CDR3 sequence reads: CAISEPTYGYTF. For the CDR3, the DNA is TGTGCCATCAGTGAGCCTACCTATGGCTACACCTTC.

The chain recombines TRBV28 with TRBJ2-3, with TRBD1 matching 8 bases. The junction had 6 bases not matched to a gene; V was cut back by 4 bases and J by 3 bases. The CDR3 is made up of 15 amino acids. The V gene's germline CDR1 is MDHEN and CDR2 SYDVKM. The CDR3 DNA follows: TGTGCCAGCAGTTCGCAGGGGGCGCGGACAGATACGCAGTATTTT. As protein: CASSSQGARTDTQYF.

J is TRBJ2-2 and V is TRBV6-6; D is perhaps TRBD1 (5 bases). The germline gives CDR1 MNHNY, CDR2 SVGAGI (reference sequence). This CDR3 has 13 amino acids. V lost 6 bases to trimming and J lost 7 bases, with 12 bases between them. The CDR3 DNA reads TGTGCCAGCAGGCCAGGGTTTATCGGGGAGCTGTTTTTT. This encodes CASRPGFIGELFF.

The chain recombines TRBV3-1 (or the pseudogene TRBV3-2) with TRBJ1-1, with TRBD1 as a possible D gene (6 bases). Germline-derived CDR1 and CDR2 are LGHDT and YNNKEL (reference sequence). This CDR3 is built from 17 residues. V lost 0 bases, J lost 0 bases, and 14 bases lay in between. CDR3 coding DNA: TGTGCCAGCAGCCAAGATGGGCAGGGGTCACTGAACACTGAAGCTTTCTTT. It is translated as CASSQDGQGSLNTEAFF.

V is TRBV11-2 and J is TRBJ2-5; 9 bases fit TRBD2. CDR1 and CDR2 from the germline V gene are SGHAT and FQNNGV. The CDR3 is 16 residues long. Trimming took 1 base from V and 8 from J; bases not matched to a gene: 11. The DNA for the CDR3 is TGTGCCAGCAGCTTAGCTACGGCGGGAGGGGTAGAAACCCAGTACTTC. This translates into CASSLATAGGVETQYF.

The CDR3, as DNA: TGTGCCAGCAGTCCCCAGACAGGCGGGGGCTATGGCTACACCTTC. Translation gives CASSPQTGGGYGYTF. The V call is TRBV27, the J call TRBJ1-2, with D possibly matching TRBD1 (6 bases). CDR1 and CDR2 (germline): MNHEY, SMNVEV (reference sequence). The germline V and J ends were trimmed by 5 bases and 4 bases, with 17 bases remaining between them. This CDR3 region has 15 residues.

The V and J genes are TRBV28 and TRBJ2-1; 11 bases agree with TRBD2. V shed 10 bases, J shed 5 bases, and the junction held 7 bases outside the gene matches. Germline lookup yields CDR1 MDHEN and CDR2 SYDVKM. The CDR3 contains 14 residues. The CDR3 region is CATIGTSGDNEQFF. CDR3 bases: TGTGCCACCATCGGGACTAGCGGAGACAATGAGCAGTTCTTC.

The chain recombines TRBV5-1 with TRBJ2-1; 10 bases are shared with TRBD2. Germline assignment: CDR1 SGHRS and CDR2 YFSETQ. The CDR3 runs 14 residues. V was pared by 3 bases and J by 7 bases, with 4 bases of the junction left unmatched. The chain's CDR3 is CASSSGLAVNEQFF. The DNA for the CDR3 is TGCGCCAGCAGCTCCGGACTAGCGGTTAATGAGCAGTTCTTC.

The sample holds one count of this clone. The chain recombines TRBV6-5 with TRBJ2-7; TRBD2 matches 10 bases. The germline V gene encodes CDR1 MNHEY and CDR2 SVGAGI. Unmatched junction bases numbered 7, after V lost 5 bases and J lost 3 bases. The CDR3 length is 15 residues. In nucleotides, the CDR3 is TGTGCCAGCAGTACGGGACTAGCGCGGAACTACGAGCAGTACTTC. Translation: CASSTGLARNYEQYF.

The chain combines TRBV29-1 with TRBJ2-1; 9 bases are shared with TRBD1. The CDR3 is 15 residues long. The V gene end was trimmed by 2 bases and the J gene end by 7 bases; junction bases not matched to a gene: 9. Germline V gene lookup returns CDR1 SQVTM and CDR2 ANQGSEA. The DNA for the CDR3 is TGCAGCGTTGAAAGGGGGACAGGGAAACTGAATGAGCAGTTCTTC. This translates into CSVERGTGKLNEQFF.

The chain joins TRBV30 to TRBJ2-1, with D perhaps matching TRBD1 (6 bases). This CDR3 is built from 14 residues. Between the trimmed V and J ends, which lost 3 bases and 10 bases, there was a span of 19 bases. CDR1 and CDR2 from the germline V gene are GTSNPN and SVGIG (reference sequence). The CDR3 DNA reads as TGTGCCTGGAGCGCCGAAACGGGACATCACGAGCAGTTCTTC. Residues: CAWSAETGHHEQFF.

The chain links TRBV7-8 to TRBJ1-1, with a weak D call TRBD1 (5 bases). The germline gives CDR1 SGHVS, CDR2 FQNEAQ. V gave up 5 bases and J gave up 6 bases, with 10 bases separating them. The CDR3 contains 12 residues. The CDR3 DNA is TGTGCCAGCAGCCAAAAGACAGCTGAAGCTTTCTTT. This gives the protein CASSQKTAEAFF.

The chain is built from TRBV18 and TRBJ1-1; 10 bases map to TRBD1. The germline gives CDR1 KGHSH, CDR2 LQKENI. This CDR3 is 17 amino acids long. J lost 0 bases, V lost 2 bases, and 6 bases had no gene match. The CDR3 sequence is CASSPGTGDYLNTEAFF. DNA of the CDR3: TGTGCCAGCTCACCAGGGACAGGGGACTACTTGAACACTGAAGCTTTCTTT.

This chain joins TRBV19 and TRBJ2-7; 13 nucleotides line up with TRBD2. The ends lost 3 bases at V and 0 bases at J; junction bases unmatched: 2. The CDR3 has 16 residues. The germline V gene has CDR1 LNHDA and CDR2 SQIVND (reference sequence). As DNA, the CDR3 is TGTGCCAGTAGTATGGGACTAGCGGGGCACTCCTACGAGCAGTACTTC. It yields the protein CASSMGLAGHSYEQYF.

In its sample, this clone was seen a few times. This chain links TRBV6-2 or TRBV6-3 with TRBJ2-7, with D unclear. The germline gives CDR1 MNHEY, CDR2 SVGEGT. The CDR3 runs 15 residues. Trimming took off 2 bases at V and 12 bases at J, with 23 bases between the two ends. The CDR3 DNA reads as TGTGCCAGCAGTTACCACGTCACAGACCAGTACGTTGGGTACTTC. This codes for CASSYHVTDQYVGYF.

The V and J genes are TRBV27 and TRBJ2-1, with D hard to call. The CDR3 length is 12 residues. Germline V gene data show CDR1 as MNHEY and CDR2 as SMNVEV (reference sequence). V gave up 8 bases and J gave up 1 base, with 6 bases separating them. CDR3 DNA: TGTGCCAGCCGCGGATCCTACAATGAGCAGTTCTTC. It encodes CASRGSYNEQFF.

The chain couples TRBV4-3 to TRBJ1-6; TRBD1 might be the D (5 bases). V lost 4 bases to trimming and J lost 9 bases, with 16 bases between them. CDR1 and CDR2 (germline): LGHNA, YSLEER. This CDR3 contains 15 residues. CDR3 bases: TGCGCCAGCAGCCCGCAGGGAAGTAGTGGTTCACCCCTCCACTTT. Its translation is CASSPQGSSGSPLHF.

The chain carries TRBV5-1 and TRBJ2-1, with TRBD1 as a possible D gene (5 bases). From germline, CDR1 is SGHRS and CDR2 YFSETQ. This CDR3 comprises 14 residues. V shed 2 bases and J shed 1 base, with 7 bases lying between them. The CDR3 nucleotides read TGCGCCAGCAGCTTAAAGGGGTCCTACAATGAGCAGTTCTTC. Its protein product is CASSLKGSYNEQFF.